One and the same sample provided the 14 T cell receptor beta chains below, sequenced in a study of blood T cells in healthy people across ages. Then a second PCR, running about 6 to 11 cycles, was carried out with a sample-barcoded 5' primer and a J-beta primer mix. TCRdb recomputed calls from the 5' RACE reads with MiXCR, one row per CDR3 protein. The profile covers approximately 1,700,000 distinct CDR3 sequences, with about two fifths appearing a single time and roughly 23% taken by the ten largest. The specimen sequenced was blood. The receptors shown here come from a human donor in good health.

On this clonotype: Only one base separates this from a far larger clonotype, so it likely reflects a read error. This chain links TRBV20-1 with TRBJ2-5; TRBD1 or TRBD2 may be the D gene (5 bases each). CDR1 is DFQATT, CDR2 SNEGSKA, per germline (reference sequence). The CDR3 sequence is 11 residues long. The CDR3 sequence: CRASGGETQYF. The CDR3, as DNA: TGCAGGGCTAGTGGGGGAGAGACCCAGTACTTC.

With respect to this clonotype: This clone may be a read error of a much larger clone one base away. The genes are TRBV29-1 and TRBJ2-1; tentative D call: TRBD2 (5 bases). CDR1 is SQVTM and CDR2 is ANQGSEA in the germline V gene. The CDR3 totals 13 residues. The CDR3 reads CSVEVTGYNGQFF. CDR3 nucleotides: TGCAGCGTGGAGGTGACGGGATACAATGGGCAGTTCTTC.

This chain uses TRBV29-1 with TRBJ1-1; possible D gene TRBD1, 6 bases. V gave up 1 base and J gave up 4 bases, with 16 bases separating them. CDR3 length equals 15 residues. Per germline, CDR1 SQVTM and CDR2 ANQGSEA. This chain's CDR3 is CSVEVGMSRGTEAFF. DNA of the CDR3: TGCAGCGTTGAAGTGGGGATGTCCAGGGGCACTGAAGCTTTCTTT.

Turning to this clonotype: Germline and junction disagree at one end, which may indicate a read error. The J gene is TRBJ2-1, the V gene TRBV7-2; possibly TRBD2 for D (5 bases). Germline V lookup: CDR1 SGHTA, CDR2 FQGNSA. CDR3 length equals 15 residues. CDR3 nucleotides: TGTGCCAGCAGCTTAAGTCTCCGGGGTCGGGGTGAGCGGTTCTTC. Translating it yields CASSLSLRGRGERFF. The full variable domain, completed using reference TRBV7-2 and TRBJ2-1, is GAGVSQSPSNKVTEKGKDVELRCDPISGHTALYWYRQSLGQGLEFLIYFQGNSAPDKSGLPSDRFSAERTGGSVSTLTIQRTQQEDSAVYLCASSLSLRGRGERFFGPGTRLTVL.

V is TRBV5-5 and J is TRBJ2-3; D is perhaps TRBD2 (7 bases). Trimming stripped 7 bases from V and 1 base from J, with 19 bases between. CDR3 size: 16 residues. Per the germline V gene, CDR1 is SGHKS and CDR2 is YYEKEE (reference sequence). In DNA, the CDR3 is TGTGCCAGCGGCCCCGGTACGGGGGGCGGCACAGATACGCAGTATTTT. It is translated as CASGPGTGGGTDTQYF.

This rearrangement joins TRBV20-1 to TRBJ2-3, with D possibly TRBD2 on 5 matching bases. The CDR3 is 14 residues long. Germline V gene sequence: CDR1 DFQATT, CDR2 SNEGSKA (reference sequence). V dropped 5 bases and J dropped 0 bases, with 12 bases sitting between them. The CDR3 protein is CSAYSEYSTDTQYF. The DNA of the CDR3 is TGCAGTGCTTATAGCGAGTATAGCACAGATACGCAGTATTTT.

CDR3 residues: CASSLRGPYSYEQYF. Written as DNA, the CDR3 is TGTGCCAGCAGTTTGCGGGGTCCCTATTCCTACGAGCAGTACTTC. The chain links TRBV12-3 or TRBV12-4 to TRBJ2-7; a possible D gene is TRBD2 (6 bases). V lost 3 bases to trimming and J lost 1 base, with 13 bases between them. The CDR3 has 15 amino acids.

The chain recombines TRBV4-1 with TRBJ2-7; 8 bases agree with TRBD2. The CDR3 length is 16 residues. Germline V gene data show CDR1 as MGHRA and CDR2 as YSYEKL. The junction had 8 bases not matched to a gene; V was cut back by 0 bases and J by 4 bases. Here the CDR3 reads CASSQEPGLEIYEQYF. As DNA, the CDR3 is TGCGCCAGCAGCCAAGAACCGGGACTAGAAATTTACGAGCAGTACTTC.

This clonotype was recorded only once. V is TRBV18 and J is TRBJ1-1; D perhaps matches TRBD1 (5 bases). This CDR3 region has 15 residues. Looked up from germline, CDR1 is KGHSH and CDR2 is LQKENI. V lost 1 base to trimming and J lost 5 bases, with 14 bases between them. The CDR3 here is CASSPRLVGGTEAFF. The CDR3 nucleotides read TGTGCCAGCTCACCACGACTGGTCGGGGGGACTGAAGCTTTCTTT.

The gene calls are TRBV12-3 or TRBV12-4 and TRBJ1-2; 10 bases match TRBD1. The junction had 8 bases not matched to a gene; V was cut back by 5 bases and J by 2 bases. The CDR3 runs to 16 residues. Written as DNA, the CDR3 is TGTGCCAGCAGTCCGACTCCGGGACAGGGGAACTATGGCTACACCTTC. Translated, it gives CASSPTPGQGNYGYTF.

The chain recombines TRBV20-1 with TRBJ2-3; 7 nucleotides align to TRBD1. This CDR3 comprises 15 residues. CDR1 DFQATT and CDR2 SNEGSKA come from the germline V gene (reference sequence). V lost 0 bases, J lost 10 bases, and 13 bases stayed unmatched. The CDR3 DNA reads TGCAGTGCTAGAGATCTGGAGACAGGGAGATATGCGCAGTATTTT. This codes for CSARDLETGRYAQYF.

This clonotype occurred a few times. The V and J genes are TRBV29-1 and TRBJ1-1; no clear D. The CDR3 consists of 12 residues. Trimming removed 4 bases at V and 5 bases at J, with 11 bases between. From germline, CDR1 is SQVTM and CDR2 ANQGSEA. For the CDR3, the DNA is TGCAGCGTTGGTCAGATCATTACTGAAGCTTTCTTT. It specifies CSVGQIITEAFF. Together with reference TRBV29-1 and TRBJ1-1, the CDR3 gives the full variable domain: SAVISQKPSRDICQRGTSLTIQCQVDSQVTMMFWYRQQPGQSLTLIATANQGSEATYESGFVIDKFPISRPNLTFSTLTVSNMSPEDSSIYLCSVGQIITEAFFGQGTRLTVV.

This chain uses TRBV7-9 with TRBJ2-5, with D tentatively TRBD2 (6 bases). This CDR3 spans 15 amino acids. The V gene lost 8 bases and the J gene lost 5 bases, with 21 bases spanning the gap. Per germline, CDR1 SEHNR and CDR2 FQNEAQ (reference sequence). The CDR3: CASPPPGGWRETQYF. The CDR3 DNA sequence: TGTGCCAGCCCTCCACCCGGGGGTTGGAGGGAGACCCAGTACTTC.

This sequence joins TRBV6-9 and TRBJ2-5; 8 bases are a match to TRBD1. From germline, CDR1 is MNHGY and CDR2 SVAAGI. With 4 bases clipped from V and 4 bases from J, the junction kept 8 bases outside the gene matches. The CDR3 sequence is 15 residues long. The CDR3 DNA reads TGTGCCAGCAGTTTAGACAGGGGTAGGGTAGAGACCCAGTACTTC. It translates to CASSLDRGRVETQYF.